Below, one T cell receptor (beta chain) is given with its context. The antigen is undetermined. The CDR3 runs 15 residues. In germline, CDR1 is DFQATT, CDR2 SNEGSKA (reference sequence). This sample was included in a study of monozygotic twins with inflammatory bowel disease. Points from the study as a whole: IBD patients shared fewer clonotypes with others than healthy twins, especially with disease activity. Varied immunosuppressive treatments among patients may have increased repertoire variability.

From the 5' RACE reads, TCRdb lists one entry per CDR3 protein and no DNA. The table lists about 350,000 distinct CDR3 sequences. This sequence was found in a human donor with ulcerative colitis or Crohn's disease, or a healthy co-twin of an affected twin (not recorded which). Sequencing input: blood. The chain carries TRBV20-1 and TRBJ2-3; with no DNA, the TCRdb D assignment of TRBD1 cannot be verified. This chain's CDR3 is CSATQGGGAGDTQYF.